This is a list of T cell receptor beta chains from one sample in a study of blood T cell repertoires in COVID-19. Clones were read by immunoSEQ multiplex PCR, and TCRdb kept only the in-frame ones, dropping some. Of 200,000 to 250,000 clones listed, approximately 84% are singletons. Sequenced: peripheral blood. Every receptor here comes from a man aged 50-59 years with acute or convalescent COVID-19. Each CDR3 is given with its conserved first and last residue. D genes are given only for firm matches. Clone size is shown for a subset of rows, as once, few, many or a class of expanded clone.

v_gene,d_gene,j_gene,abundance,len,CDR3aa,CDR3nt
TRBV19,.,TRBJ1-3,.,16,CASGANEQTSGNTIYF,TGTGCCAGTGGGGCCAACGAACAGACCTCTGGAAACACCATATATTTT
TRBV6-1,.,TRBJ2-2,.,15,CASSEERQFTGELFF,TGTGCCAGCAGTGAAGAGAGGCAGTTCACCGGGGAGCTGTTTTTT
TRBV5-4,.,TRBJ1-2,.,14,CASSIDISNYGYTF,TGTGCCAGCAGCATCGACATTTCTAACTATGGCTACACCTTC
TRBV19,.,TRBJ1-2,.,13,CASRAASNYGYTF,TGTGCCAGTAGAGCAGCGTCTAACTATGGCTACACCTTC
TRBV27,TRBD1,TRBJ1-1,.,13,CASSLQGGTEAFF,TGTGCCAGCAGTTTACAGGGGGGCACTGAAGCTTTCTTT
TRBV7-9,.,TRBJ2-4,once,13,CASSGLTKNIQYF,TGTGCCAGTTCAGGCCTTACCAAAAACATTCAGTACTTC
TRBV5-1,.,TRBJ1-1,.,14,CASSLVGGSPEAFF,TGCGCCAGCAGCTTGGTTGGGGGCTCCCCTGAAGCTTTCTTT
TRBV30,TRBD1,TRBJ2-1,.,15,CAWSVATGVLYEQFF,TGTGCCTGGAGTGTCGCGACAGGGGTCCTCTATGAGCAGTTCTTC
TRBV19,.,TRBJ1-3,.,15,CASSIPDNTGNTIYF,TGTGCCAGTAGTATCCCGGACAATACTGGAAACACCATATATTTT
TRBV5-1,.,TRBJ2-7,few,16,CASSLQTGRNSYEQYF,TGCGCCAGCAGCCTGCAGACAGGACGGAACTCCTACGAGCAGTACTTC
TRBV10-2,.,TRBJ1-2,.,15,CASSSHRAIPNGYTF,TGCGCCAGCAGTTCGCACAGGGCAATACCTAATGGCTACACCTTC
TRBV7-3,TRBD2,TRBJ2-2,few,15,CASSRGLAVTGELFF,TGTGCCAGCAGCCGGGGACTAGCTGTCACCGGGGAGCTGTTTTTT
TRBV2,TRBD1,TRBJ1-2,.,14,CASSPQGGSYGYTF,TGTGCCAGCAGTCCACAGGGGGGCAGCTATGGCTACACCTTC
TRBV9,TRBD1,TRBJ1-5,.,14,CASSGQGSNQPQHF,TGTGCCAGCAGCGGACAGGGGAGTAATCAGCCCCAGCATTTT
TRBV2,.,TRBJ1-3,.,9,CGVGNTIYF,TGTGGAGTCGGAAACACCATATATTTT
TRBV6-4,TRBD1,TRBJ2-1,many,14,CASSGEGGIDEQFF,TGTGCCAGCAGTGGGGAAGGGGGCATAGATGAGCAGTTCTTC
TRBV24-1,TRBD1,TRBJ2-7,.,15,CATSKPGQGKNEQYF,TGTGCCACCAGTAAACCGGGACAGGGTAAGAACGAGCAGTACTTC
TRBV5-4,TRBD2,TRBJ2-7,.,14,CASSFGGVTYEQYF,TGTGCCAGCAGCTTCGGGGGGGTGACCTACGAGCAGTACTTC
TRBV4-2,TRBD1,TRBJ1-3,.,16,CASSHPGQGAGNTIYF,TGTGCCAGCAGCCATCCGGGACAGGGGGCCGGAAACACCATATATTTT
TRBV6-1,.,TRBJ1-2,.,12,CASSEQGYGYTF,TGTGCCAGCAGTGAACAGGGATACGGCTACACCTTC
TRBV7-3,TRBD2,TRBJ2-3,.,17,CASSLRPSGSGTDTQYF,TGTGCCAGCAGCTTACGGCCTAGCGGGTCGGGCACAGATACGCAGTATTTT
TRBV20-1,.,TRBJ2-1,.,11,CSLGDYNEQFF,TGCAGCCTAGGGGACTACAATGAGCAGTTCTTC
TRBV10-3,TRBD1,TRBJ2-5,.,15,CAISFGTGGAETQYF,TGTGCCATCAGCTTCGGGACAGGGGGCGCCGAGACCCAGTACTTC
TRBV9,.,TRBJ2-2,few,12,CASSSRYGELFF,TGTGCCAGCAGCTCCCGCTACGGGGAGCTGTTTTTT
TRBV30,TRBD1,TRBJ1-5,.,13,CAWRGQGYQPQHF,TGTGCCTGGAGGGGACAGGGATATCAGCCCCAGCATTTT
TRBV6-2/TRBV6-3,TRBD1,TRBJ2-3,.,15,CASSYWDRVTDTQYF,TGTGCCAGCAGTTACTGGGACAGGGTCACAGATACGCAGTATTTT
TRBV7-3,.,TRBJ2-1,.,14,CASSPYPGENEQFF,TGTGCCAGCAGCCCATACCCGGGGGAGAATGAGCAGTTCTTC
TRBV5-4,TRBD2,TRBJ2-3,.,15,CASSTRTSAEDTQYF,TGTGCCAGCAGCACTCGGACTAGCGCGGAAGATACGCAGTATTTT
TRBV6-5,TRBD1,TRBJ2-2,once,14,CASNGQANTGELFF,TGTGCCAGCAACGGACAGGCGAACACCGGGGAGCTGTTTTTT
TRBV28,.,TRBJ1-5,many,17,CASSYGTPTTSSQPQHF,TGTGCCAGCAGTTACGGGACACCTACAACCTCCTCTCAGCCCCAGCATTTT
TRBV9,.,TRBJ2-5,.,15,CASSAFSGEGETQYF,TGTGCCAGCAGCGCCTTTAGCGGAGAGGGGGAGACCCAGTACTTC
TRBV7-9,.,TRBJ1-2,.,15,CASSLLGRGGYGYTF,TGTGCCAGCAGCTTACTTGGCAGGGGCGGCTATGGCTACACCTTC
TRBV12-3/TRBV12-4,.,TRBJ1-1,few,12,CASSLAALEAAF,TGTGCCAGCAGTTTAGCTGCCCTGGAGGCCGCTTTT
TRBV6-4,.,TRBJ1-1,.,13,CASSGQRGTEAFF,TGTGCCAGCAGTGGACAGAGGGGGACTGAAGCTTTCTTT
TRBV24-1,TRBD1,TRBJ1-4,.,17,CATSDPGQGATNEKLFF,TGTGCCACCAGTGACCCGGGACAGGGGGCGACTAATGAAAAACTGTTTTTT
TRBV3-1/TRBV3-2,TRBD2,TRBJ2-3,.,16,CASSQGTSQEGDTQYF,TGTGCCAGCAGCCAAGGGACTAGCCAGGAGGGGGATACGCAGTATTTT
TRBV28,.,TRBJ1-3,few,14,CASSEQGPGNTIYF,TGTGCCAGCAGTGAACAGGGCCCGGGAAACACCATATATTTT
TRBV28,.,TRBJ2-7,.,15,CASSFGQGFSYEQYF,TGTGCCAGCAGTTTTGGTCAGGGATTCTCCTACGAGCAGTACTTC
TRBV9,TRBD2,TRBJ2-1,.,15,CASSEAGGSYNEQFF,TGTGCCAGCAGCGAAGCGGGGGGGTCCTACAATGAGCAGTTCTTC
TRBV11-3,.,TRBJ1-1,.,12,CASSLGDREAFF,TGTGCCAGCAGCTTAGGCGACAGGGAAGCTTTCTTT
TRBV5-4,TRBD2,TRBJ2-7,.,15,CASSGRLAGVDEQYF,TGTGCCAGCAGCGGTCGACTAGCGGGAGTGGACGAGCAGTACTTC
TRBV9,.,TRBJ1-5,once,15,CASSVGPGENQPQHF,TGTGCCAGCAGCGTAGGTCCAGGGGAGAATCAGCCCCAGCATTTT
TRBV28,.,TRBJ2-1,.,14,CASSLYSDYNEQFF,TGTGCCAGCAGTTTATATTCAGACTACAATGAGCAGTTCTTC
TRBV9,.,TRBJ1-1,.,16,CASSASQATMNTEAFF,TGTGCCAGCAGCGCCTCACAGGCGACCATGAACACTGAAGCTTTCTTT
TRBV30,.,TRBJ1-2,.,15,CAWSVLQGANYGYTF,TGTGCCTGGAGTGTATTGCAGGGTGCTAACTATGGCTACACCTTC
TRBV28,TRBD1,TRBJ1-2,.,14,CASRIDRGIGGYTF,TGTGCCAGCAGAATAGACAGGGGAATAGGGGGCTACACCTTC
TRBV20-1,.,TRBJ2-1,few,13,CSASGQTYNEQFF,TGCAGTGCTAGTGGTCAGACCTACAATGAGCAGTTCTTC
TRBV6-5,TRBD1,TRBJ1-2,.,15,CASRTGQGADYGYTF,TGTGCCAGCAGAACCGGACAGGGGGCCGACTATGGCTACACCTTC
TRBV9,.,TRBJ1-1,.,14,CASSVGGGSTEAFF,TGTGCCAGCAGCGTAGGGGGAGGGAGCACTGAAGCTTTCTTT
TRBV6-2/TRBV6-3,.,TRBJ2-3,.,14,CASSYSTFPDTQYF,TGTGCCAGCAGTTACTCGACATTCCCAGATACGCAGTATTTT
TRBV6-5,.,TRBJ2-3,.,10,CASVQDTQYF,TGTGCCAGCGTACAAGATACGCAGTATTTT
TRBV5-4,.,TRBJ2-3,.,15,CASSFYRGGTDTQYF,TGTGCCAGCAGCTTCTACAGGGGAGGTACAGATACGCAGTATTTT